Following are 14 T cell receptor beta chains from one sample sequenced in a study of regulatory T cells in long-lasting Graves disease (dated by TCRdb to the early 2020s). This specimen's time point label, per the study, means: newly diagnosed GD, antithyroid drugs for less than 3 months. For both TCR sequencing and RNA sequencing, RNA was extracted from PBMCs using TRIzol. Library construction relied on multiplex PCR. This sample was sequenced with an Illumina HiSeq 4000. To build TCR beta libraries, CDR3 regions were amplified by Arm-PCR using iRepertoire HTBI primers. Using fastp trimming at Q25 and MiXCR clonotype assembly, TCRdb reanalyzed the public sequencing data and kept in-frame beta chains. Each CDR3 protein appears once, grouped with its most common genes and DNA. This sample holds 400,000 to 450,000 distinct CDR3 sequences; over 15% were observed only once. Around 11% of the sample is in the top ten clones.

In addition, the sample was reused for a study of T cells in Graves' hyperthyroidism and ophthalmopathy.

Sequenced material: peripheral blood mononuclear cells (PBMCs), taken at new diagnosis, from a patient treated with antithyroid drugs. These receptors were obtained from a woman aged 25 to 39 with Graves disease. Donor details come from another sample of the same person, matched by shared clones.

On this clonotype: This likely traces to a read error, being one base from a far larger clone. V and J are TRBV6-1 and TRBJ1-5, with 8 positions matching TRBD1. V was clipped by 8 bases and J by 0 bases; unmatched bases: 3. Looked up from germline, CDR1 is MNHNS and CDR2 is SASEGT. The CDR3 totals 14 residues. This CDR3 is CASGQGYSNQPQHF. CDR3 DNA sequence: TGTGCCAGCGGACAGGGTTATAGCAATCAGCCCCAGCATTTT.

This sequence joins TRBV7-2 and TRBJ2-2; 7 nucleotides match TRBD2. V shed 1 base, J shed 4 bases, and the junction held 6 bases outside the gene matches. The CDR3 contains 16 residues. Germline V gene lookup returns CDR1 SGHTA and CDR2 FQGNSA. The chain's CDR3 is CASSLGLGGTTGELFF. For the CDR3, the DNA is TGTGCCAGCAGCTTAGGACTGGGAGGGACCACCGGGGAGCTGTTTTTT.

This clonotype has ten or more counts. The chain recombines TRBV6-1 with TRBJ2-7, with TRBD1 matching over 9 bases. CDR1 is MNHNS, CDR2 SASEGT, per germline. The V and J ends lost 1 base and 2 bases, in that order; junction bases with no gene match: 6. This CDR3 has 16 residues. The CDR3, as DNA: TGTGCCAGCAGTGAAGTCCAGGACAGGGGACCCTACGAGCAGTACTTC. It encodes CASSEVQDRGPYEQYF.

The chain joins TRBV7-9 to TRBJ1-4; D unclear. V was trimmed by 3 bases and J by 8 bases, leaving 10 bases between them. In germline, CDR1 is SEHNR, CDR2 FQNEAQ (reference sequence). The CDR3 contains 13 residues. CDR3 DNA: TGTGCCAGCAGCTTCTTGGGAGGGGAAAAACTGTTTTTT. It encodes CASSFLGGEKLFF.

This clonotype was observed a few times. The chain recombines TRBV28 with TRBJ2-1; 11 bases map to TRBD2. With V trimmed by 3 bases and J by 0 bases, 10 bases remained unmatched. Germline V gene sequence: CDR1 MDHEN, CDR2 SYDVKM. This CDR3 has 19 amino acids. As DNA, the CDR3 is TGTGCCAGCAGTTTTTGGACTAGCGGGCGCGCTAGCTCCTACAATGAGCAGTTCTTC. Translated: CASSFWTSGRASSYNEQFF.

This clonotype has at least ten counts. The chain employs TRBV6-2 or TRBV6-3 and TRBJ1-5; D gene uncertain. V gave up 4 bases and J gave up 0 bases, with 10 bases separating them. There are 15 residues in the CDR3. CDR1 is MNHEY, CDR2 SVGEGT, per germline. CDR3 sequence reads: CASSSSGASNQPQHF. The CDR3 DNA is TGTGCCAGCAGTTCCTCCGGAGCTAGCAATCAGCCCCAGCATTTT.

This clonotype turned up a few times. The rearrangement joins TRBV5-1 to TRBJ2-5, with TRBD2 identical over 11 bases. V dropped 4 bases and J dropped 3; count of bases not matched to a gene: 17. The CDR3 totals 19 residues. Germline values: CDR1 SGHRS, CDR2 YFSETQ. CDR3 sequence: CASSPKTSGISPRKETQYF. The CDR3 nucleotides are TGCGCCAGCAGCCCCAAGACTAGCGGGATATCCCCCCGAAAAGAGACCCAGTACTTC.

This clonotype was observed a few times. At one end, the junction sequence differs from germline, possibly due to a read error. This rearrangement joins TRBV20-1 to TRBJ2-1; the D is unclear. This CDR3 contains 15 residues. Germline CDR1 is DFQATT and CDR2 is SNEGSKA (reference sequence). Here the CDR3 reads CGARDQIAGWDEQFF. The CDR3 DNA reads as TGCGGTGCTAGAGATCAGATAGCAGGTTGGGATGAGCAGTTCTTC.

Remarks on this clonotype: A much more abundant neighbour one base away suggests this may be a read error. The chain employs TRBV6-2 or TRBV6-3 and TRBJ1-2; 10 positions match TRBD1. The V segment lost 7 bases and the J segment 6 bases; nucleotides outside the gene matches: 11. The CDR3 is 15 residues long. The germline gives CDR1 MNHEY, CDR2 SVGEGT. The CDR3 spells CASIERDRGIDGYTF. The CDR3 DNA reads TGTGCCAGCATTGAAAGGGACAGGGGCATCGATGGCTACACCTTC.

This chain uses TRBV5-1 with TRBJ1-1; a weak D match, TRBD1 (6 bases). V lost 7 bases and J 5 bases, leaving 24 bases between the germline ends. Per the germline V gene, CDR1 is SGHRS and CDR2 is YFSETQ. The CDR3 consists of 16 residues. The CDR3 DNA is TGCGCCAGCGCCTATCTGACAGGACAGAAGGGGACTGAAGCTTTCTTT. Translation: CASAYLTGQKGTEAFF. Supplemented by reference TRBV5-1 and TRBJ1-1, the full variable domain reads KAGVTQTPRYLIKTRGQQVTLSCSPISGHRSVSWYQQTPGQGLQFLFEYFSETQRNKGNFPGRFSGRQFSNSRSEMNVSTLELGDSALYLCASAYLTGQKGTEAFFGQGTRLTVV.

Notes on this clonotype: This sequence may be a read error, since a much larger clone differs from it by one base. CDR3 sequence reads: CAGSLGDRAYAGYTF. The CDR3 nucleotides are TGTGCCGGCAGTCTTGGGGACAGGGCCTATGCGGGCTACACCTTC. The chain carries TRBV28 and TRBJ1-2, with 9 bases that match TRBD1. CDR1 MDHEN and CDR2 SYDVKM come from the germline V gene. The CDR3 has 15 residues.

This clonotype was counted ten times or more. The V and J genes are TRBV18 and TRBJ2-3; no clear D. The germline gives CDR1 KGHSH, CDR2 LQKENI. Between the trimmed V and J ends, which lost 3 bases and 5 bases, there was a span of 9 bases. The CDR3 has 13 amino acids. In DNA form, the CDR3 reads TGTGCCAGCTCACCCCCCGATCGAGATACGCAGTATTTT. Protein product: CASSPPDRDTQYF.

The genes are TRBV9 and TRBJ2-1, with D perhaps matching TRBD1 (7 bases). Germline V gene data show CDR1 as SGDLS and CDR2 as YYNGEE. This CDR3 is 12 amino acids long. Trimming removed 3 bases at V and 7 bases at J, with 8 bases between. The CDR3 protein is CASSAGGNEQFF. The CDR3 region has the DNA TGTGCCAGCAGCGCAGGGGGGAATGAGCAGTTCTTC.

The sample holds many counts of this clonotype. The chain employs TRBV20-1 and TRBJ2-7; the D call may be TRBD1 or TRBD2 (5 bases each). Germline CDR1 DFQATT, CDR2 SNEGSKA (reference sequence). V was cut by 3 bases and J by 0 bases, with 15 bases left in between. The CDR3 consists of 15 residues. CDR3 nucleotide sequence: TGCAGTGCTAGTGGGGGAGAGAGGATCTCCTACGAGCAGTACTTC. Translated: CSASGGERISYEQYF.